The 24 T cell receptor beta chains in this list originate from one sample, sequenced in a study of T cell changes during pregnancy in multiple sclerosis. Clones were sequenced by immunoSEQ multiplex PCR, and TCRdb holds only the in-frame ones, with some missing. The sample has around 110,000 clones, less than 95% seen once. The source was peripheral blood, collected in the third trimester of pregnancy. Receptors were obtained from a female donor in good health, enrolled as a control in a pregnancy study.

J is TRBJ1-5 and V is TRBV19; D is unresolved. The V gene lost 6 bases and the J gene lost 3 bases, with 12 bases spanning the gap. The CDR3 extends over 14 amino acids. Germline CDR1 and CDR2: LNHDA and SQIVND (reference sequence). The DNA for the CDR3 is TGTGCCAGTAGCGTCCGGGATTTCAATCAGCCCCAGCATTTT. Protein sequence: CASSVRDFNQPQHF.

The chain is built from TRBV9 and TRBJ2-3; 7 bases fit TRBD1. This CDR3 has 15 residues. J lost 3 bases, V lost 0 bases, and 4 bases had no gene match. Germline V gene data show CDR1 as SGDLS and CDR2 as YYNGEE. The DNA for the CDR3 is TGTGCCAGCAGCGTAGTTTTACAGGGGACAGATACGCAGTATTTT. This encodes CASSVVLQGTDTQYF.

V is TRBV28 and J is TRBJ1-2; 7 bases align to TRBD1. CDR1 is MDHEN, CDR2 SYDVKM, per germline. This CDR3 region has 14 residues. J was trimmed by 4 bases and V by 7 bases; bases with no gene match: 9. The CDR3 nucleotides read TGTGCCAGCACCTCCTACAGGGGTTTCTATGGCTACACCTTC. As protein: CASTSYRGFYGYTF.

The chain combines TRBV9 with TRBJ2-2; TRBD2 matches 8 bases. The V gene's germline CDR1 is SGDLS and CDR2 YYNGEE. This CDR3 is 18 amino acids long. V dropped 1 base and J dropped 3; count of bases not matched to a gene: 11. CDR3 region: CASSVRPGGDTYTGELFF. Here the CDR3 DNA reads TGTGCCAGCAGCGTACGGCCCGGGGGGGACACCTACACCGGGGAGCTGTTTTTT.

The chain employs TRBV5-1 and TRBJ2-7, with D possibly matching TRBD2 (5 bases). Germline assignment: CDR1 SGHRS and CDR2 YFSETQ. Trimming removed 0 bases at V and 4 bases at J, with 8 bases between. This CDR3 is 13 amino acids long. The CDR3: CASSLEVAYEQYF. The CDR3 nucleotides read TGCGCCAGCAGCTTGGAAGTAGCGTACGAGCAGTACTTC.

This clone was seen a handful of times. This CDR3 is also generated by other DNA sequences in the sample. CDR3 DNA: TGTGCCAGCAGCCTCAGGGTGTCTGGAAACACCATATATTTT. Residues: CASSLRVSGNTIYF. The rearrangement joins TRBV9 to TRBJ1-3; TRBD1 might be the D (5 bases). Germline values: CDR1 SGDLS, CDR2 YYNGEE. CDR3 size: 14 residues. The V and J ends lost 4 bases and 1 base respectively, with 9 bases between them.

The rearrangement uses TRBV5-5 and TRBJ1-3; D remains ambiguous. CDR1 and CDR2 (germline): SGHKS, YYEKEE (reference sequence). Between the trimmed V and J ends, which lost 0 bases and 4 bases, there was a span of 8 bases. The CDR3 contains 14 residues. DNA of the CDR3: TGTGCCAGCAGCTTGGGGGGAGAGGGAAACACCATATATTTT. This encodes CASSLGGEGNTIYF.

The chain has TRBV6-1 and TRBJ2-1, with D maybe TRBD1 (6 bases). The length of the CDR3 is 14 residues. Germline loops: CDR1 MNHNS, CDR2 SASEGT. Trimming stripped 9 bases from V and 3 bases from J, with 15 bases between. CDR3 bases: TGTGCCAGTAAAAACACGGACAGCTACAATGAGCAGTTCTTC. As protein: CASKNTDSYNEQFF.

The gene calls are TRBV9 and TRBJ2-7, with 8 bases fitting TRBD2. The V gene's germline CDR1 is SGDLS and CDR2 YYNGEE. Germline trimming cut 3 bases from V and 3 bases from J; bases unmatched to any gene: 8. The CDR3 is 15 amino acids. The CDR3 here is CASSAGGGEVYEQYF. The CDR3 DNA follows: TGTGCCAGCAGCGCGGGGGGGGGCGAGGTCTACGAGCAGTACTTC.

This chain links TRBV4-1 with TRBJ2-5; a possible D gene is TRBD2 (6 bases). CDR3 length: 16 amino acids. V was trimmed by 0 bases and J by 5 bases, leaving 16 bases between them. CDR1 and CDR2 (germline): MGHRA, YSYEKL. The CDR3 region has the DNA TGCGCCAGCAGCCAAGATCTCTGGAGGGAGAGGGAGACCCAGTACTTC. It encodes CASSQDLWRERETQYF.

J is TRBJ2-1 and V is TRBV10-3, with TRBD2 as a possible D gene (6 bases). Trimming removed 0 bases from V and 10 bases from J, with 10 bases in between. CDR3 length: 13 residues. CDR1 is ENHRY and CDR2 is SYGVKD in the germline V gene. CDR3 sequence (DNA): TGTGCCATCAGTGAGTCGTCGGGAGAGGAGCAGTTCTTC. It codes for CAISESSGEEQFF.

In DNA form, the CDR3 reads TGTGCCTGGAGTACGTGGGTTGAGGGGGCGCGCGAGCAGTACTTC. Its translation: CAWSTWVEGAREQYF. The rearrangement joins TRBV30 to TRBJ2-7, with TRBD1 matching 7 bases. Germline trimming cut 2 bases from V and 6 bases from J; bases unmatched to any gene: 13. Germline CDR1 GTSNPN, CDR2 SVGIG (reference sequence). CDR3 length: 15 amino acids.

This rearrangement joins TRBV7-2 to TRBJ1-3; D gene unclear. The CDR3 is made up of 14 amino acids. V lost 2 bases and J lost 5, with 10 bases in between. Germline loops: CDR1 SGHTA, CDR2 FQGNSA. The CDR3, as DNA: TGTGCCAGCAGCTTAACGGGGTTCCGAAACACCATATATTTT. Residues: CASSLTGFRNTIYF.

V is TRBV19 and J is TRBJ1-1, with 8 bases identical to TRBD1. Germline CDR1 reads LNHDA; CDR2 reads SQIVND (reference sequence). The trim removed 6 bases at V and 4 bases at J, leaving 16 bases unmatched. The CDR3 consists of 17 residues. The CDR3 sequence: CASSLRTTYRGITEAFF. The CDR3 coding sequence is TGTGCCAGTAGCCTTAGGACGACCTACAGGGGGATCACTGAAGCTTTCTTT.

The CDR3 sequence: CASSQDTSWVGELFF. The CDR3 region has the DNA TGTGCCAGCAGCCAAGACACTAGCTGGGTCGGGGAGCTGTTTTTT. The gene calls are TRBV4-2 and TRBJ2-2; TRBD2 might be the D (6 bases). This CDR3 contains 15 residues. The V gene's germline CDR1 is LGHNA and CDR2 YNFKEQ. V dropped 0 bases and J dropped 7 bases, with 12 bases sitting between them.

This clone was counted once. J is TRBJ2-2 and V is TRBV7-8; weak D call: TRBD1 (6 bases). Germline CDR1 is SGHVS and CDR2 is FQNEAQ. The V and J ends lost 0 bases and 3 bases respectively, with 11 bases between them. This CDR3 has 16 residues. The DNA of the CDR3 is TGTGCCAGCAGCTTAGCGCGGACAGCCGACACCGGGGAGCTGTTTTTT. This translates into CASSLARTADTGELFF. The full variable domain, in which reference TRBV7-8 and TRBJ2-2 provide the parts outside the CDR3, is GAGVSQSPRYKVAKRGQDVALRCDPISGHVSLFWYQQALGQGPEFLTYFQNEAQLDKSGLPSDRFFAERPEGSVSTLKIQRTQQEDSAVYLCASSLARTADTGELFFGEGSRLTVL.

This clone was seen more than once but under ten times. This sequence joins TRBV6-1 and TRBJ1-1; no definite D call. The V end was cut by 6 bases, the J end by 5 bases, with 10 bases between. This CDR3 has 12 amino acids. The germline gives CDR1 MNHNS, CDR2 SASEGT. Here the CDR3 DNA reads TGTGCCAGCAGCGGATCGGGGACTGAAGCTTTCTTT. It is translated as CASSGSGTEAFF.

This chain links TRBV9 with TRBJ1-1, with D tentatively TRBD1 (5 bases). V shed 3 bases and J shed 1 base, with 10 bases lying between them. This CDR3 comprises 14 residues. Germline V lookup: CDR1 SGDLS, CDR2 YYNGEE. The chain's CDR3 is CASSAMGGNTEAFF. DNA for the CDR3: TGTGCCAGCAGCGCGATGGGGGGGAACACTGAAGCTTTCTTT.

This rearrangement joins TRBV5-1 to TRBJ2-1; weak D call: TRBD2 (5 bases). Trimming cost V 2 bases and J 8 bases, with 11 bases left between them. This CDR3 comprises 13 residues. Germline loops: CDR1 SGHRS, CDR2 YFSETQ. The CDR3 here is CASSFGGRDEQFF. DNA of the CDR3: TGCGCCAGCAGCTTTGGAGGTAGGGATGAGCAGTTCTTC.

The chain combines TRBV6-6 with TRBJ1-5; no firm D call. This CDR3 spans 15 amino acids. The V end was cut by 2 bases, the J end by 4 bases, with 12 bases between. Germline assignment: CDR1 MNHNY and CDR2 SVGAGI (reference sequence). CDR3 sequence (DNA): TGTGCCAGCAGTTACGTCGGGGTAGGGAATCAGCCCCAGCATTTT. This sequence encodes CASSYVGVGNQPQHF.

The J gene is TRBJ2-5, the V gene TRBV6-1, with 12 nucleotides matching TRBD2. Per the germline V gene, CDR1 is MNHNS and CDR2 is SASEGT. With V trimmed by 2 bases and J by 4 bases, 11 bases remained unmatched. This CDR3 region has 18 residues. The DNA of the CDR3 is TGTGCCAGCAGTGAAATCGGGCTAGCGGGGGGGCTTCGAGAGACCCAGTACTTC. Translation gives CASSEIGLAGGLRETQYF.

The rearrangement uses TRBV5-1 and TRBJ1-6, with a possible D match to TRBD1 (6 bases). This CDR3 is built from 13 residues. Trimming shortened V by 5 bases and J by 7 bases, and 10 bases separated the two germline ends. Germline CDR1 is SGHRS and CDR2 is YFSETQ. CDR3 bases: TGCGCCAGCAGTTCAGGGGAGAATTCACCCCTCCACTTT. Amino acids: CASSSGENSPLHF.

This clone was seen only a few times. This chain uses TRBV5-4 with TRBJ1-5, with no clear D. The CDR3 contains 13 residues. Germline V gene data show CDR1 as SGHNT and CDR2 as YYREEE (reference sequence). With 5 bases removed from V and 7 bases from J, the gap between germline ends came to 13 bases. CDR3: CASSPDPGQPQHF. The CDR3 nucleotides read TGTGCCAGCAGTCCCGACCCGGGGCAGCCCCAGCATTTT.

V and J are TRBV5-1 and TRBJ2-7, with TRBD2 identical over 8 bases. The CDR3 sequence is 14 residues long. Trimming cost V 6 bases and J 0 bases; bases outside gene matches: 5. Looked up from germline, CDR1 is SGHRS and CDR2 is YFSETQ. CDR3 sequence: CASTLSGSSYEQYF. The CDR3 nucleotides read TGCGCCAGCACCCTAAGCGGGAGCTCCTACGAGCAGTACTTC.